This T cell receptor (beta chain) is drawn from a study of beta chain features in type 1 diabetes. Expressed TCRB transcripts got sequenced, as all isolated RNA was reverse transcribed. The data were produced by immunoSEQ multiplex PCR, yet TCRdb's version contains in-frame clones alone and is incomplete. The table has 37,000 or so clones, roughly 49% seen once. CDR3 size: 11 residues. The V gene's germline CDR1 is MDHEN and CDR2 SYDVKM. Trimming stripped 6 bases from V and 11 bases from J, with 11 bases between. Worth noting for this clone: Its target is unknown.

Whole-study findings and limits: TCRB repertoires of naive, central memory and Treg cells appeared more similar among patients than among healthy donors.

The sample consisted of central memory CD4+ T cells from blood. This receptor was obtained from a woman aged 18 to 35 in good health. The chain employs TRBV28 and TRBJ2-1; D may be TRBD1 (5 bases). CDR3 bases: TGTGCCAGCAGCGTGCTGGACAAGCAGTTCTTC. This translates into CASSVLDKQFF.